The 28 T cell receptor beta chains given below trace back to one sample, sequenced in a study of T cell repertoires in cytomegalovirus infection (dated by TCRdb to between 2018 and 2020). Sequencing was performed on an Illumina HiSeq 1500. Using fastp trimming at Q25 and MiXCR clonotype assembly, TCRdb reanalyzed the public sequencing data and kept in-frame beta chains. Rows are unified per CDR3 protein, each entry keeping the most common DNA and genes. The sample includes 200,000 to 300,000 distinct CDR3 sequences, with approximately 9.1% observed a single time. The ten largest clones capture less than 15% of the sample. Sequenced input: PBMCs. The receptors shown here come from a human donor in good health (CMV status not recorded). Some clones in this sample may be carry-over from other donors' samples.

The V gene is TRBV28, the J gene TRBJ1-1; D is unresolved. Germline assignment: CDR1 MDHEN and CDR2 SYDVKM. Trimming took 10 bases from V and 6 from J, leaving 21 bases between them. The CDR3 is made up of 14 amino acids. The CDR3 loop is CATQESGVIAEAFF. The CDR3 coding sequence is TGTGCCACCCAGGAGTCAGGTGTAATAGCTGAAGCTTTCTTT.

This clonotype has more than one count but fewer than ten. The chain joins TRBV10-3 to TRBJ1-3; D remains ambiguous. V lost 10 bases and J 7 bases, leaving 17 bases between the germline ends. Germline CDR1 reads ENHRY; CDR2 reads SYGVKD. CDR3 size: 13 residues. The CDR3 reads CATRDSADNTIYF. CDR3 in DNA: TGTGCCACCCGGGATAGCGCGGACAACACCATATATTTT.

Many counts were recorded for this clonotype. CDR3 in amino acids: CASRDRNTEAFF. The CDR3 DNA sequence: TGTGCCAGTAGAGACAGAAACACTGAAGCTTTCTTT. The genes are TRBV19 and TRBJ1-1; D is possibly TRBD1 (5 bases). The germline V gene has CDR1 LNHDA and CDR2 SQIVND (reference sequence). This CDR3 region has 12 residues. With 6 bases removed from V and 2 bases from J, the gap between germline ends came to 7 bases.

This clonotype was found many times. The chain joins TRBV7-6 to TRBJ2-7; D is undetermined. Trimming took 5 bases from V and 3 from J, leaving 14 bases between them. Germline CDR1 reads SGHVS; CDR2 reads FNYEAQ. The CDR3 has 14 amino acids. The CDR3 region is CASSRTDGDYEQYF. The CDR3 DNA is TGTGCCAGCAGCCGAACGGACGGTGACTACGAGCAGTACTTC.

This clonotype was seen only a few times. The CDR3 protein is CASRRGLQGGDTEAFF. The DNA of the CDR3 is TGTGCCAGCAGGAGGGGTCTGCAGGGTGGGGACACTGAAGCTTTCTTT. The chain combines TRBV12-3 or TRBV12-4 with TRBJ1-1, with D possibly being TRBD1 (5 bases). This CDR3 is built from 16 residues. Trimming shortened V by 6 bases and J by 3 bases, and 20 bases separated the two germline ends.

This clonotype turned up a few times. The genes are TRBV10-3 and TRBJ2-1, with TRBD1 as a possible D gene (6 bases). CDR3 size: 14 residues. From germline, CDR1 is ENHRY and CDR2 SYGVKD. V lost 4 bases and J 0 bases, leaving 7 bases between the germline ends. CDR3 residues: CAISADSSYNEQFF. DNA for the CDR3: TGTGCCATCAGTGCGGACAGCTCCTACAATGAGCAGTTCTTC.

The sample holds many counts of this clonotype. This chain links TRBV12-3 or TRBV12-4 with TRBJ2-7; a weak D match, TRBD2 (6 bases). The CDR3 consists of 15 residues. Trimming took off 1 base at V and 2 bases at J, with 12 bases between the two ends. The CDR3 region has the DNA TGTGCCAGCAGTTTAGACTCGGGGAGGACCTACGAGCAGTACTTC. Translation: CASSLDSGRTYEQYF.

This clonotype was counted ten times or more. Here the CDR3 reads CASSERDRGPAGAKNIQYF. The CDR3 DNA follows: TGTGCCAGCAGCGAGCGGGACAGGGGGCCAGCGGGGGCCAAAAACATTCAGTACTTC. The chain uses TRBV11-2 and TRBJ2-4; 12 bases agree with TRBD1. The CDR3 runs to 19 residues. The germline V gene encodes CDR1 SGHAT and CDR2 FQNNGV. The V and J ends lost 5 bases and 1 base, in that order; junction bases with no gene match: 12.

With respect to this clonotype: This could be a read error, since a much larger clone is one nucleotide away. CDR3: CASSIDGVIYEQYF. The DNA of the CDR3 is TGTGCCAGTAGTATTGATGGGGTCATCTACGAGCAGTACTTC. V is TRBV19 and J is TRBJ2-7; D is uncertain. V was trimmed by 3 bases and J by 3 bases, leaving 12 bases between them. Germline CDR1 LNHDA, CDR2 SQIVND (reference sequence). CDR3 size: 14 residues.

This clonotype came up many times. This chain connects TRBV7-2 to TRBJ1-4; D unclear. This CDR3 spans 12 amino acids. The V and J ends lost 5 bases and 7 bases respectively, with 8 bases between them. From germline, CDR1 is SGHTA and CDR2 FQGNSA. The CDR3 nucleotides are TGTGCCAGCAGCCTTACGGGTGAAAAACTGTTTTTT. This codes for CASSLTGEKLFF.

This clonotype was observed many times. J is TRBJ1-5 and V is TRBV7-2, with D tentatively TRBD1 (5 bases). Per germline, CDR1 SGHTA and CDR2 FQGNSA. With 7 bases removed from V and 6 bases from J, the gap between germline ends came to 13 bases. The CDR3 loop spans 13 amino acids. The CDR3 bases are TGTGCCAGCACCCAGGGTTTTGCTCAGCCCCAGCATTTT. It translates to CASTQGFAQPQHF.

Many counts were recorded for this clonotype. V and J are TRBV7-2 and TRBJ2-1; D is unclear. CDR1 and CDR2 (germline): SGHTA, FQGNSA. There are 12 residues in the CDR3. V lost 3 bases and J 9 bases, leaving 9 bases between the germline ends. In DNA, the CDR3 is TGTGCCAGCAGCTTTTCTACGTTTGAGCAGTTCTTC. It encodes CASSFSTFEQFF.

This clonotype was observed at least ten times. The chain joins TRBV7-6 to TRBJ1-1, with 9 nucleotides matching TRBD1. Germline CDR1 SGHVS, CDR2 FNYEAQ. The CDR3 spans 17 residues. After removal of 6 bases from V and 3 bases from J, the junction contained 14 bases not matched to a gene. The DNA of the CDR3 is TGTGCCAGCAGTTCGAATCCGGGACAGGGTTTACACACTGAAGCTTTCTTT. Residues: CASSSNPGQGLHTEAFF.

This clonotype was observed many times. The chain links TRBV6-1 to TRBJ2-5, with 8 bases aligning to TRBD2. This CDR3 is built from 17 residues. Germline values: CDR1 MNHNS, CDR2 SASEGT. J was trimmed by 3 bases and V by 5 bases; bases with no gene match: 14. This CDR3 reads CASSFRIGTSGKETQYF. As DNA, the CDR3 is TGTGCCAGCAGTTTTAGGATCGGGACTAGTGGTAAAGAGACCCAGTACTTC.

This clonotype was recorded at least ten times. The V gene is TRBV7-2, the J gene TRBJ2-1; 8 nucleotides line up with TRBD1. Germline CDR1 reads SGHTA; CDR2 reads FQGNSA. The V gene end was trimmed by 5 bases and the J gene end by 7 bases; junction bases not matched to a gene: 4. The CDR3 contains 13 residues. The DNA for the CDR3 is TGTGCCAGCAGCGGACAGGGTGGGAATGAGCAGTTCTTC. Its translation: CASSGQGGNEQFF.

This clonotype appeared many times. This CDR3 reads CATSRGLAGWSTDSYNEQFF. The CDR3, as DNA: TGTGCCACCAGCAGAGGACTAGCGGGATGGTCAACGGACTCCTACAATGAGCAGTTCTTC. V gene TRBV15 combines with J gene TRBJ2-1; 11 bases line up with TRBD2. CDR1 and CDR2 (germline): LNHNV, YYDKDF (reference sequence). The CDR3 covers 20 residues. V shed 1 base, J shed 0 bases, and the junction held 11 bases outside the gene matches.

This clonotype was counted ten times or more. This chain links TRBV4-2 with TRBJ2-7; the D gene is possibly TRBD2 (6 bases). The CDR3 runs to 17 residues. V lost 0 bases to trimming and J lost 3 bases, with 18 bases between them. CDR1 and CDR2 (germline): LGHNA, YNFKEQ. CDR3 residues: CASSQEGTFGGIYEQYF. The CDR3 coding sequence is TGTGCCAGCAGCCAAGAGGGGACTTTTGGGGGAATCTACGAGCAGTACTTC.

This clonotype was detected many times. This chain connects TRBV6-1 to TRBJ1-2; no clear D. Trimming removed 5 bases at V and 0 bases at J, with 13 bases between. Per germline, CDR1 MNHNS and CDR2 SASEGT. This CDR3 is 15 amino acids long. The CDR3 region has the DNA TGTGCCAGCAGTTATTCAACACAAGCTAACTATGGCTACACCTTC. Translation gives CASSYSTQANYGYTF.

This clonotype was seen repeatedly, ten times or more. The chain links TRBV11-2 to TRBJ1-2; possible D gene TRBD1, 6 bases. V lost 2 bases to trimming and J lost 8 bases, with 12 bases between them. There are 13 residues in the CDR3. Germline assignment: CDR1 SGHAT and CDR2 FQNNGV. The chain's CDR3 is CASSLLIGGGYTF. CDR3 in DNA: TGTGCCAGCAGCTTATTGATCGGGGGCGGCTACACCTTC.

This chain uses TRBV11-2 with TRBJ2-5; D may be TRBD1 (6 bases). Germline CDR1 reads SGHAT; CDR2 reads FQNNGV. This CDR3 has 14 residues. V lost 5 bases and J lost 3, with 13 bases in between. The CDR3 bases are TGTGCCAGCAGCCGAGACAGGTTCAAAGAGACCCAGTACTTC. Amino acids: CASSRDRFKETQYF.

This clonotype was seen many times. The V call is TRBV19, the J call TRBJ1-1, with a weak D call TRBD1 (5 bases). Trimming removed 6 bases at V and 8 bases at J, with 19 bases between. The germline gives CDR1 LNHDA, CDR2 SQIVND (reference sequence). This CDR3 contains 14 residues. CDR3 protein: CASSPPGGFDEAFF. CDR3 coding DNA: TGTGCCAGTAGCCCCCCCGGGGGGTTCGACGAAGCTTTCTTT.

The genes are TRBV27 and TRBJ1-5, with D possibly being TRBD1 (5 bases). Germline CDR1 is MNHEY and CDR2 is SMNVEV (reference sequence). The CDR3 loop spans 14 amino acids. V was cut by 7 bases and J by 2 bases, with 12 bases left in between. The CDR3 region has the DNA TGTGCCAGCACCTCTAGGGGTGGCAATCAGCCCCAGCATTTT. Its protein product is CASTSRGGNQPQHF.

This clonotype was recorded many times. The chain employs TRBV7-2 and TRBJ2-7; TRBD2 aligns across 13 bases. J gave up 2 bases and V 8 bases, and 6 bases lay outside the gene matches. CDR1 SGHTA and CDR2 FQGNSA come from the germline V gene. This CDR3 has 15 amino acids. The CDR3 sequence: CASRKGLAGTYEQYF. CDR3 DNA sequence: TGTGCCAGCCGGAAGGGACTAGCGGGGACCTACGAGCAGTACTTC.

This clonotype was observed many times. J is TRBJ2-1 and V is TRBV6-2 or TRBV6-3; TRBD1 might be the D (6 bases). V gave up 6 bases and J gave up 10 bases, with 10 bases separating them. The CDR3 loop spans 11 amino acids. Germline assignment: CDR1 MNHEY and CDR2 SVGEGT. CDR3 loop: CASRSGVEQFF. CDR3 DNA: TGTGCCAGCAGGTCAGGGGTGGAGCAGTTCTTC.

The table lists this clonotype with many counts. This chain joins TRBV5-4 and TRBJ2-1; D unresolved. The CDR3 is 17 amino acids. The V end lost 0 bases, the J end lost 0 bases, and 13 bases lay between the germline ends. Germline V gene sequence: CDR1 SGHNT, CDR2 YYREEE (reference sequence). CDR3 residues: CASSLDPTRSSYNEQFF. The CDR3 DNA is TGTGCCAGCAGCTTGGACCCTACAAGGAGCTCCTACAATGAGCAGTTCTTC. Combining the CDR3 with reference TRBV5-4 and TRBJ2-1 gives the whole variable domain ETGVTQSPTHLIKTRGQQVTLRCSSQSGHNTVSWYQQALGQGPQFIFQYYREEENGRGNFPPRFSGLQFPNYSSELNVNALELDDSALYLCASSLDPTRSSYNEQFFGPGTRLTVL.

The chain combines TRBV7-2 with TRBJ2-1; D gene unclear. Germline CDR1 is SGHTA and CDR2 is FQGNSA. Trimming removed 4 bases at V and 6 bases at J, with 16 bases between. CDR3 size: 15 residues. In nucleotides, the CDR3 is TGTGCCAGCAGCTCAATAAGTGTTCAATTCAATGAGCAGTTCTTC. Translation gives CASSSISVQFNEQFF.

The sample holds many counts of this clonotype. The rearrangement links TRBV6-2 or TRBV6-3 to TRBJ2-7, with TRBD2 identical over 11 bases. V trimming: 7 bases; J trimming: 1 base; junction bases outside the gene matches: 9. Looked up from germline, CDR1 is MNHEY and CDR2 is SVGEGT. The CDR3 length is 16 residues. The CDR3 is CASKLAGVSRSYEQYF. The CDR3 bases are TGTGCCAGCAAACTAGCGGGAGTCTCCCGGTCCTACGAGCAGTACTTC.

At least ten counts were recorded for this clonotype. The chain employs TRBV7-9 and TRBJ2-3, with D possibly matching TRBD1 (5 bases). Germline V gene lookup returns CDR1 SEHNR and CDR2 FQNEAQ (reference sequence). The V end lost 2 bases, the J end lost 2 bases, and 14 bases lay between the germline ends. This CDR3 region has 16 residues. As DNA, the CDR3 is TGTGCCAGCAGCTTAAATAGGGGCGGAATCACAGATACGCAGTATTTT. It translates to CASSLNRGGITDTQYF. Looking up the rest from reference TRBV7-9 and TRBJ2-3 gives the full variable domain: DTGVSQNPRHKITKRGQNVTFRCDPISEHNRLYWYRQTLGQGPEFLTYFQNEAQLEKSRLLSDRFSAERPKGSFSTLEIQRTEQGDSAMYLCASSLNRGGITDTQYFGPGTRLTVL.